This T cell receptor beta chain was captured in a study of blood T cells in healthy people across ages. The study, taken as a whole, reports: There was a strong correlation between TCR beta diversity and naive T cell percentage. Because donor CMV status was unknown, expanded clonotype changes were possibly confounded. It was the long-lived donors that had more naive CD4+ cells and higher diversity than aged donors.

A second about 7 to 11 cycle PCR used barcoded and J-beta primers. A template-switch adaptor containing 12 random nucleotides labeled each cDNA molecule. TCRdb re-derived calls from the 5' RACE reads in MiXCR, one entry per CDR3 protein. The sample records about 810,000 distinct CDR3 sequences, roughly 34% being singletons. This clonotype was counted a few times. Antigen unknown. The ends were cut back, 7 bases at V and 2 bases at J, with 16 bases in the middle. The CDR3 has 15 residues. The chain recombines TRBV12-3 or TRBV12-4 with TRBJ2-3, with D possibly being TRBD1 (6 bases). This sequence originates from a man younger than 35 in good health. Sequencing was performed on blood. The CDR3 nucleotides read TGTGCCAGCACTGAACCAGGGGCCGTCACAGATACGCAGTATTTT. Translation: CASTEPGAVTDTQYF.